Following are 13 T cell receptor beta chains from one sample sequenced in a study of CD8 T cells in ankylosing spondylitis. Study-wide results and caveats: Seemingly characteristic of ankylosing spondylitis blood was a TCR beta motif consisting of eight highly homologous variants.

The antigens of these receptors remain unknown. TCRdb passed the 5' RACE reads through MiXCR, listing each CDR3 protein once. The data show approximately 440,000 distinct CDR3 sequences, more than 15% seen once. Source material: blood, either unsorted or a sorted T cell fraction (not recorded which). Source of these receptors: a male donor with ankylosing spondylitis.

The rearrangement links TRBV28 to TRBJ1-2; 8 nucleotides agree with TRBD1. Germline V gene data show CDR1 as MDHEN and CDR2 as SYDVKM. The CDR3 runs 13 residues. Germline trimming cut 5 bases from V and 10 bases from J; bases unmatched to any gene: 9. The CDR3 loop reads CASSLARGQVYTF. The DNA of the CDR3 is TGTGCCAGCAGTCTGGCCAGGGGGCAGGTCTACACCTTC.

The J gene is TRBJ2-2, the V gene TRBV12-3 or TRBV12-4; a weak D match, TRBD2 (5 bases). This CDR3 comprises 14 residues. V lost 2 bases and J 3 bases, leaving 7 bases between the germline ends. CDR3: CASSLSGYTGELFF. The CDR3 DNA is TGTGCCAGCAGTTTATCGGGGTACACCGGGGAGCTGTTTTTT.

In this sample, this clonotype turned up many times. V gene TRBV18 combines with J gene TRBJ2-5; D is uncertain. This CDR3 region has 13 residues. The V end lost 3 bases, the J end lost 1 base, and 6 bases lay between the germline ends. Germline V lookup: CDR1 KGHSH, CDR2 LQKENI. The CDR3 bases are TGTGCCAGCTCACCGCCGGCCCAAGAGACCCAGTACTTC. Translating gives CASSPPAQETQYF.

This clonotype was recorded many times. The chain has TRBV12-3 or TRBV12-4 and TRBJ1-2, with a tentative D call TRBD1 (6 bases). V was shortened by 7 bases and J by 8 bases, with 17 bases between the two germline ends. The CDR3 is 13 amino acids. The CDR3 nucleotides read TGTGCCAGCACTATAGGGGGGGCGCGAGGCTACACCTTC. It translates to CASTIGGARGYTF.

This clonotype was counted a few times. The chain is built from TRBV15 and TRBJ2-1; TRBD2 matches at 12 bases. V lost 6 bases to trimming and J lost 3 bases; unmatched junction nucleotides: 3. The CDR3 runs to 15 residues. Germline CDR1 LNHNV, CDR2 YYDKDF (reference sequence). The CDR3 is CATRGTSGLYNEQFF. The CDR3 DNA follows: TGTGCCACCAGAGGGACTAGCGGGCTCTACAATGAGCAGTTCTTC.

This clonotype has more than one count but fewer than ten. This chain joins TRBV20-1 and TRBJ1-4; unclear D gene. Trimming left V 2 bases short and J 7 bases short, with 5 bases between. This CDR3 region has 11 residues. Germline CDR1 and CDR2: DFQATT and SNEGSKA (reference sequence). The DNA for the CDR3 is TGCAGTGCTAGACCTTTTGAAAAACTGTTTTTT. This encodes CSARPFEKLFF.

The chain uses TRBV7-2 and TRBJ2-5, with TRBD2 as a possible D gene (6 bases). Per germline, CDR1 SGHTA and CDR2 FQGNSA. This CDR3 has 14 amino acids. Deletions cut 0 bases from V and 9 bases from J, with 14 bases between. CDR3 amino acids: CASSLANGPGAQYF. In nucleotides, the CDR3 is TGTGCCAGCAGCTTAGCGAACGGGCCGGGGGCCCAGTACTTC. Complete variable domain (other parts from reference TRBV7-2 and TRBJ2-5): GAGVSQSPSNKVTEKGKDVELRCDPISGHTALYWYRQSLGQGLEFLIYFQGNSAPDKSGLPSDRFSAERTGGSVSTLTIQRTQQEDSAVYLCASSLANGPGAQYFGPGTRLLVL.

This rearrangement joins TRBV9 to TRBJ1-3; D uncertain. Trimming removed 0 bases at V and 7 bases at J, with 14 bases between. Germline loops: CDR1 SGDLS, CDR2 YYNGEE. The CDR3 loop spans 15 amino acids. The CDR3 loop is CASSVDGDVRNTIYF. The CDR3, as DNA: TGTGCCAGCAGCGTAGATGGGGATGTCAGGAACACCATATATTTT.

The sample holds a few counts of this clonotype. This chain uses TRBV20-1 with TRBJ1-1, with 7 bases fitting TRBD1. This CDR3 spans 14 amino acids. Germline CDR1 DFQATT, CDR2 SNEGSKA (reference sequence). Germline trimming cut 0 bases from V and 3 bases from J; bases unmatched to any gene: 4. As DNA, the CDR3 is TGCAGTGCTAGAGATGGGCAGGGGGACACTGAAGCTTTCTTT. As protein: CSARDGQGDTEAFF.

This clonotype has just a few counts. This chain joins TRBV3-1 and TRBJ1-2; D is perhaps TRBD1 (5 bases). CDR3 length: 13 residues. Trimming removed 6 bases at V and 2 bases at J, with 10 bases between. Germline V gene sequence: CDR1 LGHDT, CDR2 YNNKEL (reference sequence). This chain's CDR3 is CASRRGQNYGYTF. The CDR3 DNA follows: TGTGCCAGCAGACGAGGACAAAACTATGGCTACACCTTC.

The CDR3: CSVERSGANYGYTF. The CDR3 DNA reads as TGCAGCGTTGAACGTTCCGGCGCTAACTATGGCTACACCTTC. This chain links TRBV29-1 with TRBJ1-2; D uncertain. The CDR3 runs 14 residues. CDR1 SQVTM and CDR2 ANQGSEA come from the germline V gene. Trimming left V 2 bases short and J 0 bases short, with 10 bases between.

This chain links TRBV15 with TRBJ1-5; D ambiguous. Trimming took 0 bases from V and 13 from J, leaving 10 bases between them. This CDR3 region has 12 residues. CDR1 is LNHNV, CDR2 YYDKDF, per germline (reference sequence). The CDR3 region is CATSRDNGLQHF. In nucleotides, the CDR3 is TGTGCCACCAGCAGAGATAATGGACTACAGCATTTT.

There are a few counts of this clonotype. The chain links TRBV5-1 to TRBJ2-5; 7 bases are a match to TRBD1. V shed 4 bases and J 4 bases; nucleotides not matched to a gene: 13. The CDR3 length is 16 residues. Germline CDR1 is SGHRS and CDR2 is YFSETQ. The CDR3 loop reads CASSKNLGTVVETQYF. Written as DNA, the CDR3 is TGCGCCAGCAGCAAAAATTTAGGGACAGTAGTAGAGACCCAGTACTTC.